These 2 T cell receptor beta chains came from one sample sequenced in a study of blood T cell repertoires in COVID-19. The data were produced by immunoSEQ multiplex PCR, yet TCRdb's version contains in-frame clones alone and is incomplete. The sample consists of roughly 220,000 clones, 82% of them appearing once. The sequencing sample was made of PBMCs or T cells enriched from blood (not recorded which). The source is a man aged 35-49 years who had recovered from COVID-19.

V and J are TRBV11-2 and TRBJ2-3; maybe TRBD1 (6 bases). Per the germline V gene, CDR1 is SGHAT and CDR2 is FQNNGV. The CDR3 has 15 residues. V was pared by 3 bases and J by 3 bases, with 13 bases between. The CDR3 loop reads CASSFRGGRTDTQYF. DNA of the CDR3: TGTGCCAGCAGCTTTCGAGGGGGTCGGACAGATACGCAGTATTTT. The full variable domain, with the rest looked up from reference TRBV11-2 and TRBJ2-3, is EAGVAQSPRYKIIEKRQSVAFWCNPISGHATLYWYQQILGQGPKLLIQFQNNGVVDDSQLPKDRFSAERLKGVDSTLKIQPAKLEDSAVYLCASSFRGGRTDTQYFGPGTRLTVL.

A single count supports this clone. CDR3: CASSETGGATPYTQYF. CDR3 sequence (DNA): TGTGCCAGCAGTGAAACAGGGGGCGCCACACCCTATACGCAGTATTTT. The chain employs TRBV6-1 and TRBJ2-3; 9 positions match TRBD1. With 2 bases clipped from V and 7 bases from J, the junction kept 10 bases outside the gene matches. CDR3 length equals 16 residues. Germline V gene data show CDR1 as MNHNS and CDR2 as SASEGT.